Listed here is a single T cell receptor beta chain. Its antigen is as yet unknown. The sample originates from a study of T cell repertoires in cytomegalovirus infection. About the research overall: CMV infection plus the matching HLA type was flagged by public TCR beta signatures. Findings and limits, study-wide: Adding up the frequency of public TCR beta families identified people who carried CMV plus the relevant HLA. Across the ex vivo response, the dominant clonotypes were HLA-C-restricted CMV-specific TCR beta clonotypes.

The CDR3 runs 15 residues. Trimming pared 0 bases from V and 7 bases from J, leaving 14 bases between. Germline-derived CDR1 and CDR2 are SGDLS and YYNGEE. MiXCR was run by TCRdb on the reads, yielding one entry per CDR3 protein. This sample has 630,000 or so distinct CDR3 sequences, with approximately 24% found just once. Sequenced material: CD8+ T cells from PBMCs. The TCR comes from a human donor in good health (CMV status not recorded). Some clones in this sample may be carry-over from other donors' samples. V and J are TRBV9 and TRBJ2-1; perhaps D is TRBD1 or TRBD2 (6 bases each). The CDR3 DNA reads as TGTGCCAGCAGCGTAGGAGGTACAGGGAGGAATGAGCAGTTCTTC. As protein: CASSVGGTGRNEQFF.